This paragraph reports one TCR beta chain. As originally analysed: The authors estimated nucleated cell counts from reference gene primer amplification. Sequencing was performed with immunoSEQ multiplex PCR; in TCRdb, only in-frame clones are kept and a portion is missing. The V and J calls and clone size were taken over from that table, and D and trimming were inferred from the DNA. The data hold 200,000 to 300,000 clones, with around 80% observed a single time. This specimen belongs to a study of blood T cell repertoires in COVID-19. Study-level information: The samples span acute and convalescent COVID-19 from the United States, Italy and Spain. From T cells, B-cell-depleted T cells, or PBMCs came the material, which was cDNA or gDNA.

The CDR3 totals 16 residues. The V gene end was trimmed by 0 bases and the J gene end by 5 bases; junction bases not matched to a gene: 9. The germline V gene has CDR1 SGHAT and CDR2 FQNNGV. The source is a human donor in a cohort sampled during active COVID-19. This chain uses TRBV11-2 with TRBJ2-5; 7 bases are shared with TRBD2. The sequenced sample consisted of peripheral blood. CDR3 region: CASSLDTAGVGETQYF. The CDR3, as DNA: TGTGCCAGCAGCTTAGATACGGCGGGGGTCGGTGAGACCCAGTACTTC.